This TCR beta chain was found in a study of blood T cell repertoires in COVID-19. As for the study in general: There were acute and convalescent COVID-19 samples, and they came from the United States, Italy and Spain. The cDNA or gDNA used as material had been derived from T cells, B-cell-depleted T cells, or PBMCs.

Original data processing: Reference gene primers were amplified, and this amplification served to estimate nucleated cell counts. Here immunoSEQ multiplex PCR was the method, and the copy in TCRdb shows in-frame clones only, minus some. V and J calls and clone size are given by that table; D and trimming were obtained from the DNA. The sample records 90,000 or so clones, around 88% being singletons. What was sequenced was peripheral blood. The sequence derives from a man older than 75 with active or convalescent COVID-19.

Written as DNA, the CDR3 is TGTGCCAGCAGCTTACAGACAGGGGGAGGAGAGACCCAGTACTTC. The encoded protein is CASSLQTGGGETQYF. The chain uses TRBV7-9 and TRBJ2-5, with 9 bases lining up with TRBD1. The CDR3 sequence is 15 residues long. V trimming: 2 bases; J trimming: 4 bases; junction bases outside the gene matches: 5. Germline assignment: CDR1 SEHNR and CDR2 FQNEAQ (reference sequence).